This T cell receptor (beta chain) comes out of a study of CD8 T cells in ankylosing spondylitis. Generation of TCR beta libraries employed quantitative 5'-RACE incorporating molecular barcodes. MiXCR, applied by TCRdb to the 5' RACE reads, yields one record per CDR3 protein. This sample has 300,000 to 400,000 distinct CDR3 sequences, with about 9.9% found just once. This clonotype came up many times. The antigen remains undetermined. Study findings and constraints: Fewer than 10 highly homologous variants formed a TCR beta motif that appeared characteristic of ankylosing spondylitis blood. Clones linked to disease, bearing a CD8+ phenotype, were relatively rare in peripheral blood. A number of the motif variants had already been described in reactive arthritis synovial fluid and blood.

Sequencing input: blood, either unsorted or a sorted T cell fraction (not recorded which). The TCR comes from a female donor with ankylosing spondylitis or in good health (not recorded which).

The CDR3 protein is CASSTRPGNEQFF. CDR3 coding DNA: TGCGCCAGCAGCACCCGACCGGGGAATGAGCAGTTCTTC. The V call is TRBV5-1, the J call TRBJ2-1; tentative D call: TRBD2 (5 bases). The CDR3 consists of 13 residues. The germline V and J ends were trimmed by 4 bases and 7 bases, with 12 bases remaining between them. Germline V gene data show CDR1 as SGHRS and CDR2 as YFSETQ.